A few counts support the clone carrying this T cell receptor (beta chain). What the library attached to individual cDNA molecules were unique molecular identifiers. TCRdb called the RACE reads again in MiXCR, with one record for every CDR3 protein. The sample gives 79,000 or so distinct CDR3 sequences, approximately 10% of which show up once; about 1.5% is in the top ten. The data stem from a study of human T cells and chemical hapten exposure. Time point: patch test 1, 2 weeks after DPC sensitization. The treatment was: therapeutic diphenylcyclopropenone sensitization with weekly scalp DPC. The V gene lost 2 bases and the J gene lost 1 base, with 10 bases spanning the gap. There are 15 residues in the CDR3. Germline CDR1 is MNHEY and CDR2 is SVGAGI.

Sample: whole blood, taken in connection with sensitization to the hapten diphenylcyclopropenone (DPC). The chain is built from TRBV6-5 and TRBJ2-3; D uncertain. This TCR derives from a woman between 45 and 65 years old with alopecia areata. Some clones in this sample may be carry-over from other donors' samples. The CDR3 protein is CASSYNIPGTDTQYF. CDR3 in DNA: TGTGCCAGCAGTTACAATATCCCCGGCACAGATACGCAGTATTTT.